These 26 T cell receptor beta chains share one sample of origin, sequenced in a study of T cells in Graves' hyperthyroidism and ophthalmopathy. The TCR beta CDR3 regions underwent amplification using RNA transcripts as the source. First-round RT-PCR with HTBI primers amplified the TCR CDR3 region. TCRdb redid the calling of the multiplex PCR reads with MiXCR, one entry per CDR3 protein. In the table there are approximately 600,000 distinct CDR3 sequences, around 20% of which are singletons. The specimen sequenced was blood. These receptors all stem from a young man with Graves' ophthalmopathy.

This clonotype was counted only a few times. The chain recombines TRBV27 with TRBJ2-3; 13 nucleotides match TRBD2. The CDR3 spans 16 residues. After removal of 5 bases from V and 2 bases from J, the junction contained 4 bases not matched to a gene. CDR1 and CDR2 (germline): MNHEY, SMNVEV (reference sequence). CDR3 nucleotides: TGTGCCAGCAGTCCCGGACTAGCGGGAGCCACAGATACGCAGTATTTT. This translates into CASSPGLAGATDTQYF.

This clonotype has only a few counts. This rearrangement joins TRBV28 to TRBJ1-1; 7 bases are shared with TRBD1. Trimming removed 3 bases from V and 3 bases from J; junction bases left unmatched: 7. The CDR3 runs 15 residues. In germline, CDR1 is MDHEN, CDR2 SYDVKM. CDR3 in amino acids: CASSLATGRDTEAFF. The CDR3, as DNA: TGTGCCAGCAGTTTGGCGACAGGGAGAGACACTGAAGCTTTCTTT.

The V gene is TRBV28, the J gene TRBJ2-5, with 8 nucleotides matching TRBD1. From germline, CDR1 is MDHEN and CDR2 SYDVKM. The CDR3 covers 15 residues. J was trimmed by 7 bases and V by 6 bases; bases with no gene match: 13. CDR3 sequence (DNA): TGTGCCAGCAGACCGAAGGACAGGGAAGTTGGGACCCAGTACTTC. Encoded protein: CASRPKDREVGTQYF.

The chain joins TRBV9 to TRBJ1-5, with 9 bases fitting TRBD1. The ends lost 0 bases at V and 4 bases at J; junction bases unmatched: 2. This CDR3 is 15 amino acids long. Germline V gene lookup returns CDR1 SGDLS and CDR2 YYNGEE. CDR3 amino acids: CASSVGTGENQPQHF. The DNA of the CDR3 is TGTGCCAGCAGCGTAGGGACAGGGGAAAATCAGCCCCAGCATTTT. The whole variable domain, filled in from reference TRBV9 and TRBJ1-5, reads DSGVTQTPKHLITATGQRVTLRCSPRSGDLSVYWYQQSLDQGLQFLIQYYNGEERAKGNILERFSAQQFPDLHSELNLSSLELGDSALYFCASSVGTGENQPQHFGDGTRLSIL.

In its sample, this clonotype was seen a few times. V usage is TRBV6-1 and J usage is TRBJ2-1, with 9 nucleotides matching TRBD1. The CDR3 spans 15 residues. Trimming at V came to 6 bases and at J to 7 bases, leaving 10 bases not matched to a gene. Per germline, CDR1 MNHNS and CDR2 SASEGT. For the CDR3, the DNA is TGTGCCAGCAGGGGCCGGGACAGGGCTAGGAATGAGCAGTTCTTC. It codes for CASRGRDRARNEQFF.

CDR3 bases: TGTGCCAGCACCCTAGGCAGGGCTTCTAGCACAGATACGCAGTATTTT. It translates to CASTLGRASSTDTQYF. The chain joins TRBV6-1 to TRBJ2-3, with a tentative D call TRBD1 (5 bases). From germline, CDR1 is MNHNS and CDR2 SASEGT. V dropped 7 bases and J dropped 0 bases, with 17 bases sitting between them. CDR3 length equals 16 residues.

CDR3 nucleotide sequence: TGTGCCAGCAGTTTATCGGTTACGTACCAAGAGACCCAGTACTTC. Its protein is CASSLSVTYQETQYF. The chain has TRBV27 and TRBJ2-5, with no clear D. Trimming removed 0 bases at V and 0 bases at J, with 8 bases between. The CDR3 consists of 15 residues. Germline V gives CDR1 MNHEY, CDR2 SMNVEV (reference sequence).

This chain joins TRBV10-3 and TRBJ2-1; maybe TRBD1 (5 bases). Germline CDR1 reads ENHRY; CDR2 reads SYGVKD. V lost 10 bases and J lost 7, with 23 bases in between. The CDR3 length is 15 residues. The CDR3 loop reads CASEAGNSLWNEQFF. DNA of the CDR3: TGTGCCAGTGAGGCAGGGAACTCCCTGTGGAATGAGCAGTTCTTC.

This clonotype was seen a handful of times. The rearrangement links TRBV20-1 to TRBJ1-5; D gene ambiguous. Germline assignment: CDR1 DFQATT and CDR2 SNEGSKA (reference sequence). Trimming stripped 4 bases from V and 0 bases from J, with 4 bases between. The CDR3 spans 12 residues. The CDR3: CSATNSNQPQHF. The CDR3 DNA follows: TGCAGTGCTACCAATAGCAATCAGCCCCAGCATTTT.

The sample holds a few counts of this clonotype. The V call is TRBV5-6, the J call TRBJ2-3, with TRBD2 matching 10 bases. Germline loops: CDR1 SGHDT, CDR2 YYEEEE. The CDR3 runs 16 residues. Losses at the gene ends were 0 bases for V and 2 bases for J; bases not matched to a gene: 3. CDR3 sequence: CASSLALAGYTDTQYF. In DNA, the CDR3 is TGTGCCAGCAGCTTGGCACTAGCGGGGTACACAGATACGCAGTATTTT. Filled out from reference TRBV5-6 and TRBJ2-3, the complete variable domain reads DAGVTQSPTHLIKTRGQQVTLRCSPKSGHDTVSWYQQALGQGPQFIFQYYEEEERQRGNFPDRFSGHQFPNYSSELNVNALLLGDSALYLCASSLALAGYTDTQYFGPGTRLTVL.

The sample holds many counts of this clonotype. This chain links TRBV30 with TRBJ2-7; 7 bases align to TRBD2. V lost 4 bases, J lost 6 bases, and 9 bases stayed unmatched. The length of the CDR3 is 13 residues. Germline assignment: CDR1 GTSNPN and CDR2 SVGIG (reference sequence). CDR3 residues: CAWNPVGGSEQYF. The CDR3 bases are TGTGCCTGGAACCCTGTGGGAGGGAGCGAGCAGTACTTC.

This clonotype occurred many times. The CDR3 spells CASSLSGGGMNTEAFF. Here the CDR3 DNA reads TGTGCCAGCAGTTTATCTGGGGGGGGGATGAACACTGAAGCTTTCTTT. The V gene is TRBV28, the J gene TRBJ1-1; a weak D match, TRBD1 (5 bases). This CDR3 region has 16 residues. Germline V gene sequence: CDR1 MDHEN, CDR2 SYDVKM. V lost 1 base to trimming and J lost 0 bases, with 12 bases between them. Full variable domain (rest looked up from reference TRBV28 and TRBJ1-1): DVKVTQSSRYLVKRTGEKVFLECVQDMDHENMFWYRQDPGLGLRLIYFSYDVKMKEKGDIPEGYSVSREKKERFSLILESASTNQTSMYLCASSLSGGGMNTEAFFGQGTRLTVV.

This rearrangement joins TRBV6-1 to TRBJ2-7; 7 bases agree with TRBD1. J lost 2 bases, V lost 11 bases, and 9 bases had no gene match. From germline, CDR1 is MNHNS and CDR2 SASEGT. CDR3 length equals 13 residues. This chain's CDR3 is CAAWDSSAYEQYF. CDR3 coding DNA: TGTGCCGCATGGGACAGCTCAGCCTACGAGCAGTACTTC.

The chain couples TRBV7-9 to TRBJ2-1; D possibly uses TRBD1 or TRBD2 (5 bases each). CDR3 length: 15 amino acids. The germline V and J ends were trimmed by 7 bases and 4 bases, with 17 bases remaining between them. CDR1 and CDR2 from the germline V gene are SEHNR and FQNEAQ (reference sequence). CDR3 coding DNA: TGTGCCAGCACCCGCTCCGGGACGGAGTACAATGAGCAGTTCTTC. Translated, it gives CASTRSGTEYNEQFF.

This clonotype was seen only a few times. This chain joins TRBV28 and TRBJ2-7; 7 positions match TRBD2. This CDR3 has 15 residues. The V gene's germline CDR1 is MDHEN and CDR2 SYDVKM. With 5 bases clipped from V and 2 bases from J, the junction kept 9 bases outside the gene matches. The CDR3 nucleotides are TGTGCCAGCAGTGGTCCGGGAGGACCTACCTACGAGCAGTACTTC. It encodes CASSGPGGPTYEQYF.

There are a few counts of this clonotype. The V and J genes are TRBV6-5 and TRBJ2-2; TRBD2 matches at 10 bases. The CDR3 is made up of 16 amino acids. Germline V gene sequence: CDR1 MNHEY, CDR2 SVGAGI. The J segment lost 6 bases and the V segment lost 0 bases, leaving 4 bases of the junction unmatched. In DNA form, the CDR3 reads TGTGCCAGCAGTTACTCTAGCGGGAGGCGGGCCGGGGAGCTGTTTTTT. The encoded protein is CASSYSSGRRAGELFF.

This clonotype was counted at least ten times. The chain combines TRBV30 with TRBJ1-1, with 7 bases lining up with TRBD1. CDR1 and CDR2 from the germline V gene are GTSNPN and SVGIG (reference sequence). The length of the CDR3 is 15 residues. V was pared by 0 bases and J by 1 base, with 5 bases of the junction left unmatched. CDR3 sequence: CAWSVPGTENTEAFF. Here the CDR3 DNA reads TGTGCCTGGAGTGTACCCGGGACAGAGAACACTGAAGCTTTCTTT.

Only a few counts were recorded for this clonotype. The chain combines TRBV6-6 with TRBJ2-1; D is perhaps TRBD2 (7 bases). The V and J ends lost 1 base and 6 bases respectively, with 10 bases between them. There are 14 residues in the CDR3. CDR1 is MNHNY, CDR2 SVGAGI, per germline (reference sequence). CDR3 nucleotide sequence: TGTGCCAGCAGTTACTGGGAGGGGGGCAATGAGCAGTTCTTC. Translating gives CASSYWEGGNEQFF.

This clonotype was observed a handful of times. The genes are TRBV6-1 and TRBJ2-7, with D possibly matching TRBD2 (7 bases). This CDR3 is built from 16 residues. The germline CDR1 and CDR2 sequences are MNHNS and SASEGT. V was shortened by 5 bases and J by 4 bases, with 21 bases between the two germline ends. The CDR3 bases are TGTGCCAGCAGTTTGCTTTCCGGGGAGGGGGGGTACGAGCAGTACTTC. It codes for CASSLLSGEGGYEQYF.

This clonotype was seen once. The chain recombines TRBV28 with TRBJ1-6; a weak D match, TRBD1 (6 bases). Trimming pared 4 bases from V and 9 bases from J, leaving 19 bases between. The V gene's germline CDR1 is MDHEN and CDR2 SYDVKM. This CDR3 is built from 16 residues. The CDR3 region has the DNA TGTGCCAGCAGTTCCACCGGGACACGACTTATTTCACCCCTCCACTTT. Its protein is CASSSTGTRLISPLHF. Together with reference TRBV28 and TRBJ1-6, the CDR3 gives the full variable domain: DVKVTQSSRYLVKRTGEKVFLECVQDMDHENMFWYRQDPGLGLRLIYFSYDVKMKEKGDIPEGYSVSREKKERFSLILESASTNQTSMYLCASSSTGTRLISPLHFGNGTRLTVT.

This clonotype came up a few times. This chain joins TRBV20-1 and TRBJ1-1, with unresolved D. Germline V CDR1 and CDR2: DFQATT, SNEGSKA (reference sequence). CDR3 length: 12 residues. V lost 2 bases and J lost 4, with 8 bases in between. DNA for the CDR3: TGCAGTGCTAGACCGGGTGCCACTGAAGCTTTCTTT. It yields the protein CSARPGATEAFF.

This clonotype appeared a few times. V gene TRBV6-1 combines with J gene TRBJ2-5; the match to TRBD2 covers 10 bases. This CDR3 has 16 residues. J lost 1 base, V lost 6 bases, and 8 bases had no gene match. CDR1 is MNHNS, CDR2 SASEGT, per germline. The DNA for the CDR3 is TGTGCCAGCAGAGCTAGCGGGAGTAGGTCCCAAGAGACCCAGTACTTC. It translates to CASRASGSRSQETQYF.

This clonotype has a count of ten or more. The V call is TRBV18, the J call TRBJ2-7; no clear D gene. The germline V and J ends were trimmed by 5 bases and 0 bases, with 11 bases remaining between them. CDR3 length: 14 residues. The V gene's germline CDR1 is KGHSH and CDR2 LQKENI. The CDR3 bases are TGTGCCAGCTCATCAGTGACAAGCTCCTACGAGCAGTACTTC. Translating it yields CASSSVTSSYEQYF.

This clonotype was picked up a small number of times. This chain links TRBV19 with TRBJ1-5, with no clear D. V lost 5 bases, J lost 10 bases, and 15 bases lay in between. Germline V gene sequence: CDR1 LNHDA, CDR2 SQIVND (reference sequence). The CDR3 length is 13 residues. CDR3 sequence: CASSSPGLFPQHF. Written as DNA, the CDR3 is TGTGCCAGTAGTTCCCCCGGCCTTTTTCCCCAGCATTTT.

This clonotype was detected ten times or more. The rearrangement links TRBV18 to TRBJ1-1; TRBD1 is a possible D gene (6 bases). Trimming shortened V by 8 bases and J by 0 bases, and 13 bases separated the two germline ends. The CDR3 loop spans 14 amino acids. Germline CDR1 and CDR2: KGHSH and LQKENI. The CDR3 loop is CASTMDRMNTEAFF. The CDR3 bases are TGTGCCAGCACTATGGACAGAATGAACACTGAAGCTTTCTTT.

The rearrangement uses TRBV13 and TRBJ1-1, with D perhaps matching TRBD1 (6 bases). Germline CDR1 PRHDT, CDR2 FYEKMQ (reference sequence). V shed 5 bases and J shed 7 bases, with 20 bases lying between them. The CDR3 consists of 15 residues. The CDR3 sequence: CASSPESGGQNEAFF. In nucleotides, the CDR3 is TGTGCCAGCAGCCCAGAGAGTGGGGGCCAAAATGAAGCTTTCTTT.